Here is one T cell receptor (beta chain) with its context. Its antigen remains unknown. The data were obtained in a study of post-analysis software for immune sequencing data. Overall study results and limits: Controls had significantly higher normalized Chao1 diversity than multiple sclerosis patients. Roughly five TRBV segments appeared more often in patients than in controls, and TRBV5-6, TRBV5-1 and TRBV20-1 were among these.

Prepared TCR beta cDNA libraries contained unique molecular identifiers. MiXCR, run by TCRdb on the PCR reads, gives a single entry per CDR3 protein. The sample has around 710,000 distinct CDR3 sequences, just over 45% seen once; the top ten hold roughly 5%. The CDR3 is made up of 14 amino acids. CDR1 is DFQATT and CDR2 is SNEGSKA in the germline V gene (reference sequence). V was trimmed by 6 bases and J by 4 bases, leaving 18 bases between them. The sequenced sample was blood. The chain recombines TRBV20-1 with TRBJ1-1; D may be TRBD1 (6 bases). This clonotype originated in a girl between 10 and 17 years old with multiple sclerosis. CDR3 loop: CSAQAQGSSTEAFF. The DNA for the CDR3 is TGCAGTGCGCAGGCCCAGGGGAGTAGCACTGAAGCTTTCTTT.